This T cell receptor beta chain was sequenced during a study of T-cell reconstitution after alpha-beta-depleted transplantation in children. Germline V gene lookup returns CDR1 DFQATT and CDR2 SNEGSKA (reference sequence). CDR3 length equals 14 residues. J was trimmed by 0 bases and V by 6 bases; bases with no gene match: 7. The study's findings and limits: Expanded graft clones, several hundred of them, were reportedly the source of alpha-beta T cells about two months after transplant. The study traced high day-60 TCRbeta diversity in some patients to surviving recipient T cells and thymic progenitors. By one year post-transplant, T-cell counts and diversity largely arose from T cells that were newly produced.

In its sample, this clonotype was seen many times. Its specificity is unknown. Unique molecular identifiers were incorporated during preparation of the TCRbeta library. TCRdb reanalysed the PCR reads using MiXCR and keeps one entry per CDR3 protein. The data hold fewer than 40,000 distinct CDR3 sequences, with about 7% observed a single time. The source of this sequence is a child younger than two who had a stem cell transplant for acute myeloid leukemia, so the T cells may come from the graft donor. The input for sequencing was peripheral blood, taken 60 days after TCRalphabeta/CD19-depleted stem cell transplant. The chain combines TRBV20-1 with TRBJ2-7; 8 nucleotides align to TRBD1. The CDR3 loop reads CSAARQGPSYEQYF. The DNA for the CDR3 is TGCAGTGCAGCCAGACAGGGGCCCTCCTACGAGCAGTACTTC.